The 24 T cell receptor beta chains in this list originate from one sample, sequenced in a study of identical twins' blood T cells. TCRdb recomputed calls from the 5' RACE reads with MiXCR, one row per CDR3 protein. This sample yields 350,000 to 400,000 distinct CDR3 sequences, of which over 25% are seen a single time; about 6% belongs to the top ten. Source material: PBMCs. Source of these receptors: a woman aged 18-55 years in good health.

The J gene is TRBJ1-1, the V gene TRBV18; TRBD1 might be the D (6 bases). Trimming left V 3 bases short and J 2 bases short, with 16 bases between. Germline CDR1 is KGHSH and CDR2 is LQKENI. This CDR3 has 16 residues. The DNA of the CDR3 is TGTGCCAGCTCACCGGCAATCGGGACAACCAACACTGAAGCTTTCTTT. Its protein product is CASSPAIGTTNTEAFF. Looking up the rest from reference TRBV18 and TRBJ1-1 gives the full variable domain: NAGVMQNPRHLVRRRGQEARLRCSPMKGHSHVYWYRQLPEEGLKFMVYLQKENIIDESGMPKERFSAEFPKEGPSILRIQQVVRGDSAAYFCASSPAIGTTNTEAFFGQGTRLTVV.

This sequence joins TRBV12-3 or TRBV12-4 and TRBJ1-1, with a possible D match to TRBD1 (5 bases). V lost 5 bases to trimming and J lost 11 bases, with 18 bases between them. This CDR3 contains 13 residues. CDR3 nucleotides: TGTGCCAGCAGTATCCGACAGAGGCAAACGGCTTTCTTT. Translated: CASSIRQRQTAFF.

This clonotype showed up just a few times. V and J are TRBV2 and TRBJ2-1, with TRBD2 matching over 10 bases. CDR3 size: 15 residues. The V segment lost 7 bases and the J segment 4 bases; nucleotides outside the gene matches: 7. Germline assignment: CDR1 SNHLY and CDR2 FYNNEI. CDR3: CASTRAGGSYNEQFF. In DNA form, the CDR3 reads TGTGCCAGCACCAGAGCGGGGGGGTCTTACAATGAGCAGTTCTTC.

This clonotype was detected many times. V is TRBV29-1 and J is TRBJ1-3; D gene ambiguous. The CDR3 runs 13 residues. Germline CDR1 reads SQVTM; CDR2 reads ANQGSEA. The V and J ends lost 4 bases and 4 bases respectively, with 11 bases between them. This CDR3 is CSVGPARGNTIYF. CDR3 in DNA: TGCAGCGTTGGGCCCGCTCGGGGAAACACCATATATTTT.

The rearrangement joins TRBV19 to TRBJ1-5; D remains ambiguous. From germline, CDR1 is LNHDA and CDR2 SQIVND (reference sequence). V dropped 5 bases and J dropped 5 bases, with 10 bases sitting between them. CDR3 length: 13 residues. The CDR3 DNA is TGTGCCAGTAGTCCCCGCGGCCATCAGCCCCAGCATTTT. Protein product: CASSPRGHQPQHF. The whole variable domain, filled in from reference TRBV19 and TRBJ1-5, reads DGGITQSPKYLFRKEGQNVTLSCEQNLNHDAMYWYRQDPGQGLRLIYYSQIVNDFQKGDIAEGYSVSREKKESFPLTVTSAQKNPTAFYLCASSPRGHQPQHFGDGTRLSIL.

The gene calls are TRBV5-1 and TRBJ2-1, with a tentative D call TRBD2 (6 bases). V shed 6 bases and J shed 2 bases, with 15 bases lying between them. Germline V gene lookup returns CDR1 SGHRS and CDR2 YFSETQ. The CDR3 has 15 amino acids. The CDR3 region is CASTPETGAYNEQFF. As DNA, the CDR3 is TGCGCCAGCACCCCAGAAACGGGGGCCTACAATGAGCAGTTCTTC.

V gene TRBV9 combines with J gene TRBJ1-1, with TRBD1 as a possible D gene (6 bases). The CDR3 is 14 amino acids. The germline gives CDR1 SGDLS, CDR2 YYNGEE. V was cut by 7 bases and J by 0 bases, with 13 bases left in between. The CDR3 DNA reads TGTGCCAGCGGAAGAGGACAGATGAACACTGAAGCTTTCTTT. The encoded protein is CASGRGQMNTEAFF.

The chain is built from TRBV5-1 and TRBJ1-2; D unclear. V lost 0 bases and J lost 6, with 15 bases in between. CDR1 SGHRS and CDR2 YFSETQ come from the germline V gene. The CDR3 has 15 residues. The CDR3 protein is CASSLEHPASDGYTF. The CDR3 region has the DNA TGCGCCAGCAGCTTGGAACACCCGGCGTCTGATGGCTACACCTTC.

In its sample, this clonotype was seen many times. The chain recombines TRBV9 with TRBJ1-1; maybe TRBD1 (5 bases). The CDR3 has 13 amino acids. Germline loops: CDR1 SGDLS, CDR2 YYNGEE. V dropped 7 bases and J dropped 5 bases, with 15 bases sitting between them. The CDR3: CASGGGGRTEAFF. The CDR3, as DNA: TGTGCCAGCGGGGGAGGAGGTAGGACTGAAGCTTTCTTT.

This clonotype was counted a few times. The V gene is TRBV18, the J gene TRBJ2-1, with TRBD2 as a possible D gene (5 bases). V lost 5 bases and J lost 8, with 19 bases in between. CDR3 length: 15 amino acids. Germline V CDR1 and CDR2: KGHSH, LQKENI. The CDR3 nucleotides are TGTGCCAGCTCAGGGCTAGCCATAGAGAGCGATGAGCAGTTCTTC. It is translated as CASSGLAIESDEQFF.

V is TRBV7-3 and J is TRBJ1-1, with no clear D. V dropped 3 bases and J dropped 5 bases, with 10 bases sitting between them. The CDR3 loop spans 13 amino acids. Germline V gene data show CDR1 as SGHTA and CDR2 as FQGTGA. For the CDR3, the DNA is TGTGCCAGCAGCTTTCTTGGGGAGACTGAAGCTTTCTTT. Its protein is CASSFLGETEAFF.

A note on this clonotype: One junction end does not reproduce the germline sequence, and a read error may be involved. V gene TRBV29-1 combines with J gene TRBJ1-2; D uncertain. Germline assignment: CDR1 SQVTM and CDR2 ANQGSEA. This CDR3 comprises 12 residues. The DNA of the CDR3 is TGCATCGTTGCCGCAGGAGTTGATGGCTACACCTTC. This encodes CIVAAGVDGYTF.

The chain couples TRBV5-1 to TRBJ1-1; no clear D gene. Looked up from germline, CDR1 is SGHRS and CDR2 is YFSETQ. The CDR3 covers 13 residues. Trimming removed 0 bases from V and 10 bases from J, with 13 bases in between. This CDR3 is CASSLAPLGLAFF. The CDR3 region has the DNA TGCGCCAGCAGCTTGGCCCCCCTAGGGTTAGCTTTCTTT.

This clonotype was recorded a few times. CDR3: CSVGQGLFTDTQYF. DNA of the CDR3: TGCAGCGTTGGACAGGGACTTTTTACAGATACGCAGTATTTT. The chain employs TRBV29-1 and TRBJ2-3; possible D gene TRBD1, 7 bases. Germline CDR1 is SQVTM and CDR2 is ANQGSEA. Trimming removed 4 bases at V and 3 bases at J, with 14 bases between. CDR3 length: 14 residues.

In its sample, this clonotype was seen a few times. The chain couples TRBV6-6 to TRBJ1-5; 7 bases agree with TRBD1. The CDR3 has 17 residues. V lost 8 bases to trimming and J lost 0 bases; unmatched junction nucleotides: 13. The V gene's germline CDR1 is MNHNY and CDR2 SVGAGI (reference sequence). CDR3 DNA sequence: TGTGCCAGCTGGGGGACAGCCCCCGCTTATAGCAATCAGCCCCAGCATTTT. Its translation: CASWGTAPAYSNQPQHF.

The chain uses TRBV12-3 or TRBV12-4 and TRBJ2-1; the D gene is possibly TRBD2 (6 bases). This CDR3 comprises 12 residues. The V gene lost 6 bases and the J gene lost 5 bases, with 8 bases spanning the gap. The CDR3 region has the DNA TGTGCCAGCAGCCCTAGCGACAATGAGCAGTTCTTC. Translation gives CASSPSDNEQFF.

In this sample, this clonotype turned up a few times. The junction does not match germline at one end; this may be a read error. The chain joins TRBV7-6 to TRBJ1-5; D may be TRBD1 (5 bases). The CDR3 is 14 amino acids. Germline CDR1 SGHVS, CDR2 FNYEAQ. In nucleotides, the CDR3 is TGTGCTAGCAGCTTAGTGCCAGGGAGCCAGCCCCAGCATTTT. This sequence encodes CASSLVPGSQPQHF. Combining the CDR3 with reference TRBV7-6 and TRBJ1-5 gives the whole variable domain GAGVSQSPRYKVTKRGQDVALRCDPISGHVSLYWYRQALGQGPEFLTYFNYEAQQDKSGLPNDRFSAERPEGSISTLTIQRTEQRDSAMYRCASSLVPGSQPQHFGDGTRLSIL.

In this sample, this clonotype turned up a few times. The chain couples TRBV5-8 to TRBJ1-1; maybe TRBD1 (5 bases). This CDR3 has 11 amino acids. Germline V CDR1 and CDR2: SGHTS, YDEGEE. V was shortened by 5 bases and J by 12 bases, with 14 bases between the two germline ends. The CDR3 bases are TGTGCCAGCAGACCCTCCCAGGGAACTTTCTTT. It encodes CASRPSQGTFF.

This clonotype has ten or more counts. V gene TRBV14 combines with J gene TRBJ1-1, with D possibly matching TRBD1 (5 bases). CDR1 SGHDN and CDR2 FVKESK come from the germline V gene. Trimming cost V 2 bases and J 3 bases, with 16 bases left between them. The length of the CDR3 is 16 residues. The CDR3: CASSQWERRGYTEAFF. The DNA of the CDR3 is TGTGCCAGCAGCCAATGGGAGAGAAGGGGTTACACTGAAGCTTTCTTT.

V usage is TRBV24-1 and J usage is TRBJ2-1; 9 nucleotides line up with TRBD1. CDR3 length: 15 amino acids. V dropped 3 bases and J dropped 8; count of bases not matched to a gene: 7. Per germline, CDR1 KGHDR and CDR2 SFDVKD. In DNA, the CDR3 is TGTGCCACCAGTGATCCCGGGACAGGGAGCTATGAGCAGTTCTTC. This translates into CATSDPGTGSYEQFF.

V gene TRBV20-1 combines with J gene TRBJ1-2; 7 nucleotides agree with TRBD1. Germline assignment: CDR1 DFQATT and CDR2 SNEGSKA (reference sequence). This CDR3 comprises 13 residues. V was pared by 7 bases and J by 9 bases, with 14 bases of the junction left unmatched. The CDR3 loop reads CSVSEPDRPSYTF. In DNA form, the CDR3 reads TGCAGTGTTAGTGAACCGGACAGGCCCAGCTACACCTTC.

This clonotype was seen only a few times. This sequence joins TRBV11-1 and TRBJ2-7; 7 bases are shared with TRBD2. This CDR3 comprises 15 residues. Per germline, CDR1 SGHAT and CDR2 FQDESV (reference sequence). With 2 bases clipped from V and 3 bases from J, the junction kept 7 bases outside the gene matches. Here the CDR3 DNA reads TGTGCCAGCAGCTTACGGCCGGGGGAGGGCTACGAGCAGTACTTC. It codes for CASSLRPGEGYEQYF. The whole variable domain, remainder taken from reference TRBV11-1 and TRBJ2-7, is EAEVAQSPRYKITEKSQAVAFWCDPISGHATLYWYRQILGQGPELLVQFQDESVVDDSQLPKDRFSAERLKGVDSTLKIQPAELGDSAMYLCASSLRPGEGYEQYFGPGTRLTVT.

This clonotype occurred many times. For the CDR3, the DNA is TGCAGCATAACCGGACAGGCGGGGGAAAAACTGTTTTTT. Its protein is CSITGQAGEKLFF. The V and J genes are TRBV29-1 and TRBJ1-4; 7 bases map to TRBD1. Germline values: CDR1 SQVTM, CDR2 ANQGSEA. The CDR3 is made up of 13 amino acids. J gave up 8 bases and V 8 bases, and 11 bases lay outside the gene matches.

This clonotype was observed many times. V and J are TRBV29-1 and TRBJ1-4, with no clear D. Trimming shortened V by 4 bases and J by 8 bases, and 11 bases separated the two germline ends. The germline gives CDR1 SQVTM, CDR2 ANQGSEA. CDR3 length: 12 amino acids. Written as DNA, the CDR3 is TGCAGCGTTGCCGGGGTCGGAGAAAAACTGTTTTTT. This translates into CSVAGVGEKLFF. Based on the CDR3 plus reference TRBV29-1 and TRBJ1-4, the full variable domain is SAVISQKPSRDICQRGTSLTIQCQVDSQVTMMFWYRQQPGQSLTLIATANQGSEATYESGFVIDKFPISRPNLTFSTLTVSNMSPEDSSIYLCSVAGVGEKLFFGSGTQLSVL.